This TCR beta chain was retrieved from a study of identical twins. Broader study findings: Conclusions rested on cross-sectional statistics rather than following the same donors. Memory repertoires showed no such pattern, whereas abundant cord blood beta clonotypes carried fewer insertions.

This clonotype was recorded at least ten times. The antigen remains undetermined. The cDNA had a unique molecular identifier and a template-switch universal primer site. In TCRdb, the 5' RACE reads were re-called with MiXCR into one record per CDR3 protein. The table lists approximately 690,000 distinct CDR3 sequences, roughly 6% of them singletons. Healthy Caucasians were all of the donors. The junction had 7 bases not matched to a gene; V was cut back by 5 bases and J by 5 bases. The CDR3 is 17 amino acids. Germline V CDR1 and CDR2: SGHTA, FQGTGA. The chain has TRBV7-3 and TRBJ2-2, with 14 bases matching TRBD2. The material sequenced was naive T cells sorted from blood. This clonotype originated in a man aged 18 to 35 in good health. CDR3 residues: CASSISGTSGRTGELFF. The DNA of the CDR3 is TGTGCCAGCAGCATCTCCGGGACTAGCGGGAGAACCGGGGAGCTGTTTTTT.